The clone carrying this T cell receptor (beta chain) came up a few times. The antigen remains unidentified. TCRdb called the 5' RACE reads again in MiXCR, with one record for every CDR3 protein. In the table there are about 340,000 distinct CDR3 sequences, around an eighth of which are singletons. These data belong to a study of identical twins. Regarding the study as a whole: Out-of-frame sharing of TCR alpha in monozygotic twins was underestimated by models.

Unmatched junction bases numbered 11, after V lost 3 bases and J lost 2 bases. Germline assignment: CDR1 SGHTA and CDR2 FQGNSA. The CDR3 covers 18 residues. In addition, the sample was reused for a study of yellow fever vaccine responses in identical twins.

The gene calls are TRBV7-2 and TRBJ2-5; 11 nucleotides align to TRBD2. The sequenced material came from CD8+ T cells sorted from blood. This receptor was obtained from a woman aged 18-35 years in good health. CDR3 sequence reads: CASSFGASGGLLQETQYF. The DNA of the CDR3 is TGTGCCAGCAGCTTCGGCGCTAGCGGGGGGCTCCTACAAGAGACCCAGTACTTC.